The 27 T cell receptor beta chains listed next were all sequenced from one sample in a study of cytotoxic CD8 clonotypes in ibrutinib-treated CLL. Data came from immunoSEQ multiplex PCR; TCRdb stores just in-frame clones and leaves some out. The table has more than 110,000 clones, 60% to 85% seen once. The starting material was PBMCs, obtained after 24 months of ibrutinib treatment. The receptors stem from a human donor with chronic lymphocytic leukemia.

CDR3 sequence (DNA): TGTGCCAGCAGCTTAGGGTTGGGGGGTGAGCAGTTCTTC. This codes for CASSLGLGGEQFF. This chain joins TRBV7-2 and TRBJ2-1, with a possible D match to TRBD2 (6 bases). This CDR3 has 13 residues. Germline V gives CDR1 SGHTA, CDR2 FQGNSA. Trimming took 1 base from V and 9 from J, leaving 10 bases between them.

The chain joins TRBV4-3 to TRBJ1-5; D unclear. The length of the CDR3 is 16 residues. The V and J ends lost 1 base and 4 bases respectively, with 14 bases between them. The V gene's germline CDR1 is LGHNA and CDR2 YSLEER. The CDR3 reads CASSQARPEPNQPQHF. CDR3 sequence (DNA): TGCGCCAGCAGCCAAGCCCGGCCGGAACCTAATCAGCCCCAGCATTTT.

Points on this clone: The sample contains more than one DNA sequence encoding this CDR3. CDR3 DNA sequence: TGCAGTGCCCCCTTGGGAGATACGCAGTATTTT. Translation gives CSAPLGDTQYF. The chain employs TRBV20-1 and TRBJ2-3; no reliable D call. Looked up from germline, CDR1 is DFQATT and CDR2 is SNEGSKA (reference sequence). CDR3 length: 11 amino acids. Trimming removed 6 bases from V and 5 bases from J, with 9 bases in between.

This clone was recorded a few times. The chain couples TRBV27 to TRBJ1-1; a weak D match, TRBD1 (6 bases). This CDR3 has 15 residues. V shed 3 bases and J shed 1 base, with 12 bases lying between them. Per germline, CDR1 MNHEY and CDR2 SMNVEV (reference sequence). The CDR3 DNA is TGTGCCAGCAGTTTTTTGGGACACCAGAACACTGAAGCTTTCTTT. Amino acid sequence: CASSFLGHQNTEAFF.

J is TRBJ1-2 and V is TRBV25-1; D may be TRBD1 (6 bases). This CDR3 region has 13 residues. Germline V gene data show CDR1 as MGHDK and CDR2 as SYGVNS. Trimming cost V 4 bases and J 4 bases, with 10 bases left between them. The chain's CDR3 is CASSVDSLYGYTF. CDR3 nucleotides: TGTGCCAGCAGTGTGGACAGCCTCTATGGCTACACCTTC.

The chain uses TRBV15 and TRBJ1-1, with D perhaps matching TRBD1 (5 bases). CDR3 size: 13 residues. V dropped 3 bases and J dropped 5 bases, with 10 bases sitting between them. Germline V lookup: CDR1 LNHNV, CDR2 YYDKDF (reference sequence). CDR3 DNA sequence: TGTGCCACCAGCAGGTCGTGGGGGACTGAAGCTTTCTTT. Protein product: CATSRSWGTEAFF.

The sample holds one count of this clone. The chain carries TRBV5-6 and TRBJ2-1, with 9 bases identical to TRBD1. This CDR3 has 15 amino acids. Germline lookup yields CDR1 SGHDT and CDR2 YYEEEE. V lost 2 bases, J lost 9 bases, and 9 bases stayed unmatched. The CDR3 loop is CASSFGDRVSGEQFF. Here the CDR3 DNA reads TGTGCCAGCAGCTTTGGGGACAGGGTCAGCGGTGAGCAGTTCTTC.

J is TRBJ2-7 and V is TRBV11-2; D unclear. This CDR3 is 11 amino acids long. Germline V gene sequence: CDR1 SGHAT, CDR2 FQNNGV. The ends were cut back, 6 bases at V and 7 bases at J, with 10 bases in the middle. The CDR3 sequence: CASRASGEQYF. The DNA for the CDR3 is TGTGCCAGCAGGGCCTCCGGGGAGCAGTACTTC.

The V call is TRBV5-6, the J call TRBJ2-4; D unresolved. CDR1 and CDR2 (germline): SGHDT, YYEEEE. Deletions cut 2 bases from V and 1 base from J, with 4 bases between. The CDR3 is made up of 13 amino acids. The CDR3 here is CASSFGAKNIQYF. The CDR3 DNA follows: TGTGCCAGCAGCTTTGGGGCCAAAAACATTCAGTACTTC.

The rearrangement links TRBV6-6 to TRBJ2-7; no definite D call. The CDR3 is made up of 13 amino acids. Trimming removed 6 bases at V and 6 bases at J, with 15 bases between. Germline values: CDR1 MNHNY, CDR2 SVGAGI (reference sequence). CDR3 nucleotide sequence: TGTGCCAGCAGCCCCCGTGGGAAGGGCGAGCAGTACTTC. Translating gives CASSPRGKGEQYF.

The gene calls are TRBV4-3 and TRBJ2-7; D is perhaps TRBD2 (5 bases). This CDR3 region has 13 residues. V lost 0 bases and J lost 7, with 10 bases in between. Looked up from germline, CDR1 is LGHNA and CDR2 is YSLEER. CDR3 coding DNA: TGCGCCAGCAGCCAAGAGGAGGCGGCAGAGCAGTACTTC. Amino acid sequence: CASSQEEAAEQYF.

Comment on this clone: Other DNA variants within this sample encode the same CDR3. The chain uses TRBV5-1 and TRBJ2-7; no clear D. The CDR3 sequence is 11 residues long. Trimming removed 4 bases from V and 4 bases from J, with 6 bases in between. In germline, CDR1 is SGHRS, CDR2 YFSETQ. The chain's CDR3 is CASSVGYEQYF. In nucleotides, the CDR3 is TGCGCCAGCAGCGTAGGGTACGAGCAGTACTTC.

The rearrangement uses TRBV5-1 and TRBJ2-3; D is perhaps TRBD2 (6 bases). Trimming removed 2 bases from V and 6 bases from J, with 10 bases in between. Per germline, CDR1 SGHRS and CDR2 YFSETQ. CDR3 length equals 13 residues. CDR3 in DNA: TGCGCCAGCAGCTTCGGGGGAGGCGATACGCAGTATTTT. This sequence encodes CASSFGGGDTQYF.

The V call is TRBV10-3, the J call TRBJ1-1, with D unresolved. This CDR3 contains 13 residues. V lost 3 bases and J 0 bases, leaving 5 bases between the germline ends. Germline loops: CDR1 ENHRY, CDR2 SYGVKD. DNA for the CDR3: TGTGCCATCAGTGACAGCCTGAACACTGAAGCTTTCTTT. It specifies CAISDSLNTEAFF.

V gene TRBV6-1 combines with J gene TRBJ2-1; D gene uncertain. The CDR3 spans 15 residues. Per germline, CDR1 MNHNS and CDR2 SASEGT. V was cut by 6 bases and J by 0 bases, with 12 bases left in between. CDR3 in DNA: TGTGCCAGCAGGCCAGACCAGAGCTCCTACAATGAGCAGTTCTTC. Translated: CASRPDQSSYNEQFF.

The V and J genes are TRBV11-3 and TRBJ2-2; 7 bases align to TRBD1. V shed 1 base and J 0 bases; nucleotides not matched to a gene: 8. The germline V gene encodes CDR1 SGHNT and CDR2 YENEEA. The CDR3 is 18 amino acids. CDR3 nucleotides: TGTGCCAGCAGCTTAGGAGACAGGGTGACCTCGAACACCGGGGAGCTGTTTTTT. The encoded protein is CASSLGDRVTSNTGELFF.

This chain connects TRBV7-9 to TRBJ1-1; no firm D call. The CDR3 spans 11 residues. V dropped 4 bases and J dropped 4 bases, with 4 bases sitting between them. Germline V gene sequence: CDR1 SEHNR, CDR2 FQNEAQ (reference sequence). In DNA, the CDR3 is TGTGCCAGCAGCTGGGGCACTGAAGCTTTCTTT. Encoded protein: CASSWGTEAFF.

J is TRBJ2-1 and V is TRBV7-3, with D unclear. This CDR3 contains 15 residues. Trimming removed 3 bases from V and 0 bases from J, with 9 bases in between. CDR1 and CDR2 from the germline V gene are SGHTA and FQGTGA. The CDR3 DNA follows: TGTGCCAGCAGCTTGGGCGGACCCTCCTACAATGAGCAGTTCTTC. Its protein product is CASSLGGPSYNEQFF.

This sequence joins TRBV28 and TRBJ2-5, with D possibly being TRBD1 (6 bases). The V gene lost 3 bases and the J gene lost 4 bases, with 12 bases spanning the gap. The CDR3 is 14 residues long. Germline-derived CDR1 and CDR2 are MDHEN and SYDVKM. This chain's CDR3 is CASSFSGGPETQYF. CDR3 in DNA: TGTGCCAGCAGTTTCTCTGGGGGCCCAGAGACCCAGTACTTC.

The chain has TRBV19 and TRBJ2-7; 11 bases match TRBD2. CDR1 and CDR2 from the germline V gene are LNHDA and SQIVND (reference sequence). The CDR3 runs 16 residues. V was clipped by 7 bases and J by 4 bases; unmatched bases: 12. CDR3 loop: CASTPGGSSGRYEQYF. The CDR3 DNA sequence: TGTGCCAGTACCCCCGGGGGGTCTAGCGGGAGGTACGAGCAGTACTTC.

J is TRBJ2-1 and V is TRBV27, with D uncertain. The V and J ends lost 3 bases and 8 bases respectively, with 5 bases between them. CDR3 size: 11 residues. Germline assignment: CDR1 MNHEY and CDR2 SMNVEV (reference sequence). The CDR3 region has the DNA TGTGCCAGCAGTTTTGGGTATGAGCAGTTCTTC. This translates into CASSFGYEQFF.

The rearrangement joins TRBV6-6 to TRBJ1-1; 8 bases are a match to TRBD1. CDR3 length: 14 residues. Germline CDR1 MNHNY, CDR2 SVGAGI (reference sequence). V was clipped by 6 bases and J by 7 bases; unmatched bases: 10. Here the CDR3 reads CASRPRTGRGEAFF. The CDR3 nucleotides read TGTGCCAGCAGACCCAGGACAGGGAGGGGTGAAGCTTTCTTT.

The chain couples TRBV11-3 to TRBJ2-3, with a tentative D call TRBD2 (5 bases). The CDR3 spans 15 residues. The V end was cut by 1 base, the J end by 2 bases, with 10 bases between. Germline CDR1 reads SGHNT; CDR2 reads YENEEA. DNA for the CDR3: TGTGCCAGCAGCTTAGGGAGCGGTCACACAGATACGCAGTATTTT. It is translated as CASSLGSGHTDTQYF.

This clone was seen at least ten times. The chain couples TRBV4-3 to TRBJ1-4, with TRBD1 matching over 8 bases. CDR1 is LGHNA and CDR2 is YSLEER in the germline V gene. Trimming at V came to 4 bases and at J to 8 bases, leaving 15 bases not matched to a gene. This CDR3 is 17 amino acids long. Written as DNA, the CDR3 is TGCGCCAGCAGCCCAGGGACAGGCGGGGGTCCTGGAGAAAAACTGTTTTTT. It encodes CASSPGTGGGPGEKLFF.

This chain joins TRBV18 and TRBJ2-4; D might be TRBD1 (6 bases). The V and J ends lost 5 bases and 8 bases respectively, with 13 bases between them. This CDR3 comprises 13 residues. Germline lookup yields CDR1 KGHSH and CDR2 LQKENI. The DNA of the CDR3 is TGTGCCAGCTCATCATCGCCAGGGGACATTCAGTACTTC. Amino acids: CASSSSPGDIQYF.

The rearrangement joins TRBV7-2 to TRBJ2-1; D is possibly TRBD2 (6 bases). Looked up from germline, CDR1 is SGHTA and CDR2 is FQGNSA. Trimming shortened V by 4 bases and J by 10 bases, and 11 bases separated the two germline ends. The CDR3 is made up of 12 amino acids. The CDR3 is CASSSWGREQFF. The CDR3 DNA reads as TGTGCCAGCAGCTCATGGGGGAGGGAGCAGTTCTTC.

The rearrangement links TRBV5-1 to TRBJ1-1; 8 bases map to TRBD1. Trimming at V came to 3 bases and at J to 0 bases, leaving 7 bases not matched to a gene. The CDR3 has 16 residues. Germline V gene data show CDR1 as SGHRS and CDR2 as YFSETQ. For the CDR3, the DNA is TGCGCCAGCAGCTCGGCGAACAGGGGGGTGAACACTGAAGCTTTCTTT. Translation gives CASSSANRGVNTEAFF.